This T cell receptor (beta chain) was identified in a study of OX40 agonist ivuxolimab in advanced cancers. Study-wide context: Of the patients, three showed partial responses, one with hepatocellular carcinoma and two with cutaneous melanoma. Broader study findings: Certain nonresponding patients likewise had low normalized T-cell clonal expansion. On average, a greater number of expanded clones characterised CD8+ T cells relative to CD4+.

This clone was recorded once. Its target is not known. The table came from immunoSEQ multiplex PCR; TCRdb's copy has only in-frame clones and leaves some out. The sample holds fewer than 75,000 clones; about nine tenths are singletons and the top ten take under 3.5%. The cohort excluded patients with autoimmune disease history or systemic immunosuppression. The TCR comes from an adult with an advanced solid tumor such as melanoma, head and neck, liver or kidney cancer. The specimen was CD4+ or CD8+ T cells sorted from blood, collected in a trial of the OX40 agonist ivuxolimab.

DNA for the CDR3: TGTGCCAGTAGTATGGGACAGGGTATTTTCAAGAACACTGAAGCTTTCTTT. Amino acid sequence: CASSMGQGIFKNTEAFF. The chain uses TRBV19 and TRBJ1-1; TRBD1 matches 9 bases. Germline CDR1 is LNHDA and CDR2 is SQIVND (reference sequence). V was pared by 3 bases and J by 1 base, with 9 bases of the junction left unmatched. The CDR3 has 17 residues. The entire variable domain, with the rest obtained from reference TRBV19 and TRBJ1-1, is as follows: DGGITQSPKYLFRKEGQNVTLSCEQNLNHDAMYWYRQDPGQGLRLIYYSQIVNDFQKGDIAEGYSVSREKKESFPLTVTSAQKNPTAFYLCASSMGQGIFKNTEAFFGQGTRLTVV.